Shown below are 29 T cell receptor beta chains from a single sample sequenced in a study of CD8 T cells in ankylosing spondylitis. TCRdb processed the 5' RACE reads anew with MiXCR; each CDR3 protein has one entry. The sample yields about 130,000 distinct CDR3 sequences, approximately 9.9% seen once. The source material was blood, either unsorted or a sorted T cell fraction (not recorded which). The source of these receptors is a male donor with ankylosing spondylitis or in good health (not recorded which).

This clonotype was counted a few times. The chain links TRBV11-2 to TRBJ2-1; TRBD2 aligns across 9 bases. J was trimmed by 0 bases and V by 1 base; bases with no gene match: 7. Germline assignment: CDR1 SGHAT and CDR2 FQNNGV. There are 18 residues in the CDR3. CDR3 loop: CASSLVPSGKSSYNEQFF. For the CDR3, the DNA is TGTGCCAGCAGCTTAGTCCCTAGCGGGAAGAGCTCCTACAATGAGCAGTTCTTC. Together with reference TRBV11-2 and TRBJ2-1, the CDR3 gives the full variable domain: EAGVAQSPRYKIIEKRQSVAFWCNPISGHATLYWYQQILGQGPKLLIQFQNNGVVDDSQLPKDRFSAERLKGVDSTLKIQPAKLEDSAVYLCASSLVPSGKSSYNEQFFGPGTRLTVL.

In its sample, this clonotype was seen many times. The rearrangement uses TRBV4-3 and TRBJ2-3, with TRBD2 matching over 8 bases. Trimming took 1 base from V and 1 from J; bases not matched to a gene: 4. From germline, CDR1 is LGHNA and CDR2 YSLEER. CDR3 length equals 16 residues. CDR3 sequence (DNA): TGCGCCAGCAGCCAAGGAGACGGGAGGGGCACAGATACGCAGTATTTT. Translating it yields CASSQGDGRGTDTQYF.

This clonotype turned up a few times. Here the CDR3 reads CASSLGRGTYNEQFF. The CDR3 DNA reads as TGTGCCAGCAGCTTGGGTCGCGGGACCTACAATGAGCAGTTCTTC. This chain connects TRBV5-5 to TRBJ2-1, with TRBD2 as a possible D gene (6 bases). The germline gives CDR1 SGHKS, CDR2 YYEKEE (reference sequence). Trimming cost V 0 bases and J 2 bases, with 9 bases left between them. CDR3 size: 15 residues.

This clonotype was counted many times. V usage is TRBV5-1 and J usage is TRBJ2-7, with TRBD1 matching over 8 bases. Germline V gene sequence: CDR1 SGHRS, CDR2 YFSETQ. J lost 3 bases, V lost 3 bases, and 5 bases had no gene match. This CDR3 contains 14 residues. The CDR3 nucleotides are TGCGCCAGCAGCTCCGGACAGGGATTCTACGAGCAGTACTTC. Translating gives CASSSGQGFYEQYF.

This clonotype was observed many times. This chain connects TRBV20-1 to TRBJ2-7; 9 bases fit TRBD2. With V trimmed by 6 bases and J by 3 bases, 6 bases remained unmatched. This CDR3 region has 13 residues. Germline CDR1 is DFQATT and CDR2 is SNEGSKA (reference sequence). The CDR3 bases are TGCAGTGCAGGGGGACTAGCTGGCTACGAGCAGTACTTC. Protein product: CSAGGLAGYEQYF.

Many counts were recorded for this clonotype. The chain joins TRBV7-9 to TRBJ2-3, with TRBD1 matching over 10 bases. The CDR3 is made up of 16 amino acids. With V trimmed by 5 bases and J by 1 base, 6 bases remained unmatched. CDR1 and CDR2 from the germline V gene are SEHNR and FQNEAQ (reference sequence). The CDR3 reads CASSEGQGKGTDTQYF. CDR3 coding DNA: TGTGCCAGCAGCGAGGGACAGGGGAAAGGCACAGATACGCAGTATTTT. Filled out from reference TRBV7-9 and TRBJ2-3, the complete variable domain reads DTGVSQNPRHKITKRGQNVTFRCDPISEHNRLYWYRQTLGQGPEFLTYFQNEAQLEKSRLLSDRFSAERPKGSFSTLEIQRTEQGDSAMYLCASSEGQGKGTDTQYFGPGTRLTVL.

The table lists this clonotype with many counts. The chain couples TRBV7-2 to TRBJ2-5; TRBD2 aligns across 9 bases. The germline gives CDR1 SGHTA, CDR2 FQGNSA. This CDR3 is built from 14 residues. Trimming removed 6 bases from V and 4 bases from J; junction bases left unmatched: 6. The chain's CDR3 is CASSRSGRIETQYF. The DNA for the CDR3 is TGTGCCAGCAGTCGTAGCGGGAGAATAGAGACCCAGTACTTC.

This clonotype was recorded at least ten times. The V gene is TRBV7-8, the J gene TRBJ2-5, with 7 bases matching TRBD2. The CDR3 runs 14 residues. V lost 2 bases to trimming and J lost 2 bases; unmatched junction nucleotides: 2. The germline V gene encodes CDR1 SGHVS and CDR2 FQNEAQ. The CDR3 coding sequence is TGTGCCAGCAGCTTACGGGGGGATCAAGAGACCCAGTACTTC. Protein sequence: CASSLRGDQETQYF. The entire variable domain, with the rest obtained from reference TRBV7-8 and TRBJ2-5, is as follows: GAGVSQSPRYKVAKRGQDVALRCDPISGHVSLFWYQQALGQGPEFLTYFQNEAQLDKSGLPSDRFFAERPEGSVSTLKIQRTQQEDSAVYLCASSLRGDQETQYFGPGTRLLVL.

This clonotype was picked up many times. The chain recombines TRBV5-1 with TRBJ1-2; maybe TRBD1 (6 bases). V lost 0 bases, J lost 6 bases, and 9 bases lay in between. The germline gives CDR1 SGHRS, CDR2 YFSETQ. The CDR3 consists of 13 residues. CDR3 sequence (DNA): TGCGCCAGCAGCTTGGTACAGGGACATGGCTACACCTTC. It translates to CASSLVQGHGYTF.

This clonotype was seen only a few times. The chain employs TRBV7-8 and TRBJ1-1; D gene uncertain. Germline V gene data show CDR1 as SGHVS and CDR2 as FQNEAQ. V was trimmed by 2 bases and J by 1 base, leaving 11 bases between them. This CDR3 region has 15 residues. Written as DNA, the CDR3 is TGTGCCAGCAGCTTATGGCAGGCGACGAACACTGAAGCTTTCTTT. Translating gives CASSLWQATNTEAFF. Together with reference TRBV7-8 and TRBJ1-1, the CDR3 gives the full variable domain: GAGVSQSPRYKVAKRGQDVALRCDPISGHVSLFWYQQALGQGPEFLTYFQNEAQLDKSGLPSDRFFAERPEGSVSTLKIQRTQQEDSAVYLCASSLWQATNTEAFFGQGTRLTVV.

Of note for this clonotype: A read error may explain this, as a much larger clone is one base away. The chain has TRBV28 and TRBJ2-6; D perhaps matches TRBD1 (5 bases). The CDR3 has 13 residues. Germline CDR1 reads MDHEN; CDR2 reads SYDVKM. CDR3 residues: CANLFSGANGLTF. The CDR3, as DNA: TGTGCCAACCTCTTCTCTGGGGCCAACGGCCTGACTTTC.

Ten or more counts support this clonotype. The rearrangement joins TRBV20-1 to TRBJ2-3, with a tentative D call TRBD2 (6 bases). The germline V and J ends were trimmed by 5 bases and 0 bases, with 15 bases remaining between them. Looked up from germline, CDR1 is DFQATT and CDR2 is SNEGSKA (reference sequence). The CDR3 runs 15 residues. Here the CDR3 reads CSAPRLDRSTDTQYF. The CDR3 nucleotides are TGCAGTGCTCCCCGACTAGATCGGAGCACAGATACGCAGTATTTT.

The CDR3 nucleotides are TGTGCCTGGACCCCGGGGGGACCCTCCTACGAGCAGTACTTC. Translation gives CAWTPGGPSYEQYF. The chain links TRBV30 to TRBJ2-7; TRBD2 matches at 7 bases. This CDR3 has 14 residues. CDR1 is GTSNPN and CDR2 is SVGIG in the germline V gene (reference sequence). The trim removed 4 bases at V and 0 bases at J, leaving 6 bases unmatched. Looking up the rest from reference TRBV30 and TRBJ2-7 gives the full variable domain: SQTIHQWPATLVQPVGSPLSLECTVEGTSNPNLYWYRQAAGRGLQLLFYSVGIGQISSEVPQNLSASRPQDRQFILSSKKLLLSDSGFYLCAWTPGGPSYEQYFGPGTRLTVT.

The sample holds many counts of this clonotype. The CDR3 loop reads CSAWTYTDTQYF. The CDR3 DNA reads as TGCAGTGCTTGGACCTACACAGATACGCAGTATTTT. The V call is TRBV20-1, the J call TRBJ2-3; the D is unclear. The germline V gene encodes CDR1 DFQATT and CDR2 SNEGSKA (reference sequence). The CDR3 runs 12 residues. V gave up 5 bases and J gave up 2 bases, with 8 bases separating them.

This clonotype was seen a handful of times. This sequence may be a read error, since a much larger clone differs from it by one base. V and J are TRBV12-3 or TRBV12-4 and TRBJ1-5; no definite D call. The length of the CDR3 is 15 residues. V was clipped by 3 bases and J by 4 bases, with 13 bases between them. The CDR3 here is CASSFGDSTNQPQHF. The CDR3 nucleotides read TGTGCCAGCAGTTTTGGGGATTCGACAAATCAGCCCCAGCATTTT.

This clonotype was recorded at least ten times. This sequence joins TRBV20-1 and TRBJ2-1; the match to TRBD2 covers 9 bases. The J segment lost 2 bases and the V segment lost 3 bases, leaving 8 bases of the junction unmatched. CDR1 is DFQATT, CDR2 SNEGSKA, per germline (reference sequence). The length of the CDR3 is 16 residues. The CDR3: CSARPLGTSPYNEQFF. DNA for the CDR3: TGCAGTGCTAGGCCCCTTGGGACTAGCCCCTACAATGAGCAGTTCTTC.

This clonotype has at least ten counts. The gene calls are TRBV20-1 and TRBJ2-3, with 12 bases aligning to TRBD2. The V segment lost 6 bases and the J segment 1 base; nucleotides outside the gene matches: 2. Germline-derived CDR1 and CDR2 are DFQATT and SNEGSKA (reference sequence). The CDR3 sequence is 14 residues long. CDR3 nucleotide sequence: TGCAGTGCACTAGCGGGAGGAGGCACAGATACGCAGTATTTT. Its protein product is CSALAGGGTDTQYF.

This clonotype has only a few counts. The chain's CDR3 is CASRARDSRNQPQHF. As DNA, the CDR3 is TGTGCCAGCAGAGCCCGGGACAGCCGGAATCAGCCCCAGCATTTT. V is TRBV2 and J is TRBJ1-5, with TRBD1 matching 7 bases. The CDR3 is 15 residues long. V shed 6 bases, J shed 4 bases, and the junction held 9 bases outside the gene matches. CDR1 is SNHLY, CDR2 FYNNEI, per germline. Full variable domain (missing parts from reference TRBV2 and TRBJ1-5): EPEVTQTPSHQVTQMGQEVILRCVPISNHLYFYWYRQILGQKVEFLVSFYNNEISEKSEIFDDQFSVERPDGSNFTLKIRSTKLEDSAMYFCASRARDSRNQPQHFGDGTRLSIL.

This clonotype has at least ten counts. The chain employs TRBV28 and TRBJ2-7; 8 bases are shared with TRBD2. Germline V gene data show CDR1 as MDHEN and CDR2 as SYDVKM. V was pared by 8 bases and J by 5 bases, with 14 bases of the junction left unmatched. The CDR3 runs to 15 residues. The CDR3 DNA reads TGTGCCAGCCAAAGGCCGGGAGGGCCCTCTAACGAGCAGTACTTC. Its translation: CASQRPGGPSNEQYF.

The V call is TRBV5-1, the J call TRBJ2-7, with D unclear. Germline CDR1 is SGHRS and CDR2 is YFSETQ. The CDR3 runs 15 residues. Trimming took off 2 bases at V and 0 bases at J, with 12 bases between the two ends. CDR3 residues: CASSFERQSSYEQYF. CDR3 nucleotide sequence: TGCGCCAGCAGCTTTGAACGGCAGAGCTCCTACGAGCAGTACTTC.

This clonotype was detected many times. The chain couples TRBV7-2 to TRBJ2-1; no firm D call. The germline V gene has CDR1 SGHTA and CDR2 FQGNSA. This CDR3 contains 16 residues. Trimming left V 4 bases short and J 2 bases short, with 15 bases between. The CDR3 loop is CASSSRAWPTYNEQFF. The CDR3 DNA sequence: TGTGCCAGCAGCTCCCGGGCTTGGCCTACCTACAATGAGCAGTTCTTC.

The chain carries TRBV12-3 or TRBV12-4 and TRBJ2-7; 8 bases line up with TRBD1. The CDR3 is 17 residues long. V shed 5 bases, J shed 4 bases, and the junction held 16 bases outside the gene matches. This CDR3 reads CASSPPPQGDGLYEQYF. For the CDR3, the DNA is TGTGCCAGCAGTCCCCCTCCACAGGGGGACGGTTTGTACGAGCAGTACTTC.

This clonotype was counted many times. The V gene is TRBV12-3 or TRBV12-4, the J gene TRBJ1-1; no clear D gene. Trimming removed 4 bases from V and 1 base from J, with 7 bases in between. This CDR3 has 13 amino acids. CDR3 protein: CASSSYANTEAFF. As DNA, the CDR3 is TGTGCCAGCAGTTCCTACGCGAACACTGAAGCTTTCTTT.

The chain has TRBV5-1 and TRBJ1-1, with 11 bases identical to TRBD1. The length of the CDR3 is 13 residues. Unmatched junction bases numbered 3, after V lost 4 bases and J lost 7 bases. CDR1 SGHRS and CDR2 YFSETQ come from the germline V gene. The CDR3 loop reads CASSTGQGGEAFF. CDR3 DNA sequence: TGCGCCAGCAGCACGGGACAGGGGGGTGAAGCTTTCTTT.

The table lists this clonotype with many counts. The chain employs TRBV20-1 and TRBJ2-1, with D hard to call. V was trimmed by 6 bases and J by 8 bases, leaving 11 bases between them. CDR3 size: 11 residues. In germline, CDR1 is DFQATT, CDR2 SNEGSKA (reference sequence). The CDR3 DNA sequence: TGCAGTGCCCCGACCGTGTATGAGCAGTTCTTC. Translating it yields CSAPTVYEQFF.

Of note for this clonotype: This may be a read error, as it is one base from a much larger clone. The CDR3 region has the DNA TGTGCCGGCAGCCAAGGTTCCGGGACTAGCCTTCAGTATTTT. It translates to CAGSQGSGTSLQYF. The chain joins TRBV14 to TRBJ2-3; 9 bases are shared with TRBD2. The CDR3 spans 14 residues. CDR1 SGHDN and CDR2 FVKESK come from the germline V gene.

V usage is TRBV4-1 and J usage is TRBJ2-2; perhaps TRBD2 as D (6 bases). V lost 7 bases and J 0 bases, leaving 12 bases between the germline ends. Germline V gene data show CDR1 as MGHRA and CDR2 as YSYEKL. The length of the CDR3 is 15 residues. For the CDR3, the DNA is TGCGCCAGCATGCAGGGACTCCCGAACACCGGGGAGCTGTTTTTT. Translation gives CASMQGLPNTGELFF.

This clonotype was found a few times. V gene TRBV7-2 combines with J gene TRBJ2-7; tentatively, D is TRBD1 (6 bases). Looked up from germline, CDR1 is SGHTA and CDR2 is FQGNSA. The length of the CDR3 is 14 residues. V dropped 2 bases and J dropped 5 bases, with 13 bases sitting between them. The CDR3 loop is CASSLQGRVNEQYF. The CDR3 bases are TGTGCCAGCAGCTTACAGGGGCGCGTCAACGAGCAGTACTTC.

This clonotype was found a few times. The chain employs TRBV7-3 and TRBJ2-3, with D perhaps TRBD2 (6 bases). V was shortened by 1 base and J by 2 bases, with 13 bases between the two germline ends. Germline V gives CDR1 SGHTA, CDR2 FQGTGA. This CDR3 is 16 amino acids long. This CDR3 reads CASSLNGGVTTDTQYF. CDR3 nucleotides: TGTGCCAGCAGCTTAAATGGAGGGGTTACCACAGATACGCAGTATTTT.